Following are 14 T cell receptor beta chains from one sample sequenced in a study of beta chain features in type 1 diabetes. The whole isolated RNA underwent reverse transcription, so sequencing captured expressed TCRB transcripts. Profiling relied on immunoSEQ multiplex PCR, and the TCRdb table lists in-frame clones only, not all of them. The sample comprises 350,000 to 450,000 clones, approximately 16% of which are singletons, and around 0.02% rests with the top ten. Material for sequencing was naive CD4+ T cells from blood. The receptors derive from a woman under 30 in good health.

This clone was detected a few times. The chain carries TRBV5-1 and TRBJ1-2, with D tentatively TRBD1 (6 bases). Germline loops: CDR1 SGHRS, CDR2 YFSETQ. CDR3 length: 15 amino acids. Trimming removed 4 bases from V and 0 bases from J, with 13 bases in between. The CDR3 bases are TGCGCCAGCAGCGGTGGACAGACAGCTAACTATGGCTACACCTTC. Amino acid sequence: CASSGGQTANYGYTF.

The chain uses TRBV7-3 and TRBJ2-3; tentative D call: TRBD1 (5 bases). The CDR3 extends over 16 amino acids. The germline gives CDR1 SGHTA, CDR2 FQGTGA. With 2 bases removed from V and 0 bases from J, the gap between germline ends came to 12 bases. The CDR3 DNA reads as TGTGCCAGCAGCTTAGGGCAGGGAAGGAGCACAGATACGCAGTATTTT. Protein product: CASSLGQGRSTDTQYF.

There are a few counts of this clone. V gene TRBV5-1 combines with J gene TRBJ2-3; 8 bases align to TRBD1. CDR1 is SGHRS and CDR2 is YFSETQ in the germline V gene. The CDR3 extends over 15 amino acids. V dropped 4 bases and J dropped 2; count of bases not matched to a gene: 6. CDR3 sequence: CASSGRQGLTDTQYF. The CDR3 DNA reads TGCGCCAGCAGCGGAAGACAGGGGCTCACAGATACGCAGTATTTT.

The chain is built from TRBV13 and TRBJ2-1, with 13 positions matching TRBD2. V shed 4 bases and J 5 bases; nucleotides not matched to a gene: 5. Germline values: CDR1 PRHDT, CDR2 FYEKMQ (reference sequence). The CDR3 is made up of 16 amino acids. The CDR3 bases are TGTGCCAGCAGCTCCTTTGGGACTAGCGGGAACAATGAGCAGTTCTTC. As protein: CASSSFGTSGNNEQFF.

Worth noting for this clone: The sample holds other DNA sequences that translate to the same CDR3. This chain joins TRBV7-2 and TRBJ2-3; TRBD2 aligns across 10 bases. The J segment lost 4 bases and the V segment lost 1 base, leaving 2 bases of the junction unmatched. Germline values: CDR1 SGHTA, CDR2 FQGNSA. The CDR3 is made up of 15 amino acids. This CDR3 is CASSLVAGGADTQYF. The DNA of the CDR3 is TGTGCCAGCAGCTTAGTAGCGGGAGGCGCAGATACGCAGTATTTT.

This clone was detected a few times. The rearrangement uses TRBV15 and TRBJ2-4; the D gene is possibly TRBD2 (6 bases). The germline V and J ends were trimmed by 0 bases and 1 base, with 13 bases remaining between them. CDR3 length equals 17 residues. CDR1 and CDR2 from the germline V gene are LNHNV and YYDKDF (reference sequence). Here the CDR3 reads CATSREGLARAKNIQYF. The CDR3 DNA sequence: TGTGCCACCAGCAGAGAGGGGCTAGCGCGCGCCAAAAACATTCAGTACTTC.

This clone was counted only a few times. V gene TRBV28 combines with J gene TRBJ1-1; no clear D gene. The length of the CDR3 is 11 residues. Trimming removed 3 bases from V and 5 bases from J, with 4 bases in between. Germline loops: CDR1 MDHEN, CDR2 SYDVKM. The CDR3 DNA reads TGTGCCAGCAGTTTTAATACTGAAGCTTTCTTT. Its translation is CASSFNTEAFF.

This chain uses TRBV4-1 with TRBJ2-7; TRBD2 agrees at 13 bases. The length of the CDR3 is 18 residues. CDR1 is MGHRA and CDR2 is YSYEKL in the germline V gene. The V gene end was trimmed by 2 bases and the J gene end by 4 bases; junction bases not matched to a gene: 11. The CDR3 sequence: CASSQPFGLAGVIYEQYF. In DNA, the CDR3 is TGCGCCAGCAGCCAACCCTTTGGACTAGCGGGAGTCATATACGAGCAGTACTTC.

The chain combines TRBV30 with TRBJ1-5; 7 nucleotides line up with TRBD1. CDR1 is GTSNPN, CDR2 SVGIG, per germline (reference sequence). The junction had 7 bases not matched to a gene; V was cut back by 4 bases and J by 4 bases. The CDR3 runs to 14 residues. The CDR3 DNA sequence: TGTGCCTGGACCTCAAGGACAGGTAATCAGCCCCAGCATTTT. This sequence encodes CAWTSRTGNQPQHF.

The chain links TRBV7-3 to TRBJ1-2; 9 bases are shared with TRBD1. Germline V gene lookup returns CDR1 SGHTA and CDR2 FQGTGA. V was pared by 5 bases and J by 8 bases, with 15 bases of the junction left unmatched. The CDR3 has 16 amino acids. In nucleotides, the CDR3 is TGTGCCAGCAGCCCTGCTCGGGGGACAGGGTTAGGAGGCTACACCTTC. It yields the protein CASSPARGTGLGGYTF.

Comments on this clone: Other DNA sequences within the sample encode an identical CDR3. The genes are TRBV20-1 and TRBJ2-7; D call uncertain. Trimming removed 0 bases at V and 3 bases at J, with 3 bases between. This CDR3 is built from 11 residues. Per the germline V gene, CDR1 is DFQATT and CDR2 is SNEGSKA (reference sequence). The CDR3 reads CSARDNYEQYF. CDR3 nucleotide sequence: TGCAGTGCTAGAGATAACTACGAGCAGTACTTC.

This chain uses TRBV29-1 with TRBJ2-3, with 12 bases identical to TRBD2. J lost 2 bases, V lost 4 bases, and 7 bases had no gene match. CDR1 and CDR2 (germline): SQVTM, ANQGSEA. The CDR3 is 16 amino acids. The chain's CDR3 is CSVGRLAGGPTDTQYF. The CDR3, as DNA: TGCAGCGTTGGCCGGCTAGCGGGAGGGCCCACAGATACGCAGTATTTT.

This chain joins TRBV25-1 and TRBJ2-7; tentatively, D is TRBD1 (5 bases). The ends were cut back, 6 bases at V and 2 bases at J, with 17 bases in the middle. The CDR3 loop spans 15 amino acids. Germline V gene sequence: CDR1 MGHDK, CDR2 SYGVNS. The CDR3 nucleotides read TGTGCCAGCAGCCCGACAGTCGCAAATCCCTACGAGCAGTACTTC. Protein sequence: CASSPTVANPYEQYF.

This chain joins TRBV5-6 and TRBJ2-5; D possibly corresponds to TRBD2 (6 bases). The CDR3 spans 13 residues. From germline, CDR1 is SGHDT and CDR2 YYEEEE. The V and J ends lost 0 bases and 4 bases respectively, with 7 bases between them. As DNA, the CDR3 is TGTGCCAGCAGCTTGGCCGGGGGAGAGACCCAGTACTTC. Residues: CASSLAGGETQYF.